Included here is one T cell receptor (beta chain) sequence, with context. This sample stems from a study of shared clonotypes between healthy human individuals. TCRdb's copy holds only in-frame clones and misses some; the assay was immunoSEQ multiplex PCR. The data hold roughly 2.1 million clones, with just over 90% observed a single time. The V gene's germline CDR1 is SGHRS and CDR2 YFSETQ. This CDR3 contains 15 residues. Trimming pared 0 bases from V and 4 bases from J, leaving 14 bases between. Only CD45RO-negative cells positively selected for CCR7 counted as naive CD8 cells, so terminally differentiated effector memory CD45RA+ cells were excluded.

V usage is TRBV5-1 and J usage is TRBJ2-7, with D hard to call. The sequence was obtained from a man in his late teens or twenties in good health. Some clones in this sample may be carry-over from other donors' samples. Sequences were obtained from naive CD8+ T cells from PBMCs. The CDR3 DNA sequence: TGCGCCAGCAGCTTGGCCCGCGGAAACGAGTACGAGCAGTACTTC. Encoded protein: CASSLARGNEYEQYF.